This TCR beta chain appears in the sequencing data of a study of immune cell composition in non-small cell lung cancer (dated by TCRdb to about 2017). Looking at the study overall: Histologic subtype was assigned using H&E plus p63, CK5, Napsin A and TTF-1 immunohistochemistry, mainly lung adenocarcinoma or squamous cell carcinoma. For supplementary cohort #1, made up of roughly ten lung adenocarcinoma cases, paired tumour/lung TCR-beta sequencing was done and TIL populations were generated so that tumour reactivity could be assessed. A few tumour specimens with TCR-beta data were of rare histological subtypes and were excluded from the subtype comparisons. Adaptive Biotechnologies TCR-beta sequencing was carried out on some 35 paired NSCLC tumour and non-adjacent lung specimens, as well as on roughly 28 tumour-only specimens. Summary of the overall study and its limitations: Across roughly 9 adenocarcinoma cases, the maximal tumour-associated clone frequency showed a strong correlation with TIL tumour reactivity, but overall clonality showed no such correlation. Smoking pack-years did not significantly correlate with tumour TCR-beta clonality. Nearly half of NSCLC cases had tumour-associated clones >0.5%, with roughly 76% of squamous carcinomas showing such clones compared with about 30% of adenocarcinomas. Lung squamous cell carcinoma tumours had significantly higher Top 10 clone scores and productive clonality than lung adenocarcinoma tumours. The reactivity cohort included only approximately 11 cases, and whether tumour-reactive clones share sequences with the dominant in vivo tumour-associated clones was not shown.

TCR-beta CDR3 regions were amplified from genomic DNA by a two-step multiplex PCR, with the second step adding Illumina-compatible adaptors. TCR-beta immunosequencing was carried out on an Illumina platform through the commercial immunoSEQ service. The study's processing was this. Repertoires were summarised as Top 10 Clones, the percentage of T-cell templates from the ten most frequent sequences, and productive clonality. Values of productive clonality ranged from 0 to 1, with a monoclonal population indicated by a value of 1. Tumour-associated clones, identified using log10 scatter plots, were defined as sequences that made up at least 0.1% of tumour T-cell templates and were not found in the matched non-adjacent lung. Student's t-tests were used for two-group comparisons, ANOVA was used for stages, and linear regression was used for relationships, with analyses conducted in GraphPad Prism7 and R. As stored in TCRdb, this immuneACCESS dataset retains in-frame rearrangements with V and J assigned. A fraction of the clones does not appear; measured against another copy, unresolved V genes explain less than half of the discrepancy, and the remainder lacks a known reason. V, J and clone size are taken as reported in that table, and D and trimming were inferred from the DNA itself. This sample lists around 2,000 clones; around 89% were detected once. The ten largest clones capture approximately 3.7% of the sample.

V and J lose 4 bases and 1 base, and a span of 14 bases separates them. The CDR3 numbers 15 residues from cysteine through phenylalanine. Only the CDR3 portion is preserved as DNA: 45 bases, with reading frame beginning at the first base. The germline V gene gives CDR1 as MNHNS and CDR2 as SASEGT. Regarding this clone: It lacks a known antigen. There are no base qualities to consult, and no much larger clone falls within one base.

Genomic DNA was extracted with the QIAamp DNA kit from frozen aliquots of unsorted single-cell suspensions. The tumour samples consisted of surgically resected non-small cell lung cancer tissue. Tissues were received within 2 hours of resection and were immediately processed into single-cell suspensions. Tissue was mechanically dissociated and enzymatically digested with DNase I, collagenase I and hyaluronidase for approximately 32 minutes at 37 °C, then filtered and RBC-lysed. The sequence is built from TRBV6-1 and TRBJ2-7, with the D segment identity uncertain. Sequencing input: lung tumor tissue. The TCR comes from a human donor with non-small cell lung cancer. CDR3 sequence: CASSAVLGSSYEQYF. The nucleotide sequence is TGTGCCAGCAGTGCAGTTTTGGGCTCATCCTACGAGCAGTACTTC.